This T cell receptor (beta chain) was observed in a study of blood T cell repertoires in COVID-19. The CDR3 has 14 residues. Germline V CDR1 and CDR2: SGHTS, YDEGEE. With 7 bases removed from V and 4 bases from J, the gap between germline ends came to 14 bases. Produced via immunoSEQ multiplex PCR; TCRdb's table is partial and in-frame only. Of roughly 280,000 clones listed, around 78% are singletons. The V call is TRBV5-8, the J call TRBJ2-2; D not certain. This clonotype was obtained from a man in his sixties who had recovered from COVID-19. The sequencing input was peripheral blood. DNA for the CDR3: TGTGCCAGCTTCCCAGAGGTTTCCACCGGGGAGCTGTTTTTT. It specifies CASFPEVSTGELFF.